Below, 32 T cell receptor beta chains from the same sample are listed, as sequenced in a study of molecular identifiers for immune sequencing clone quantification. Each CDR3 protein is one row after TCRdb ran MiXCR on the PCR reads. The table shows approximately 90,000 distinct CDR3 sequences, with over 20% occurring only once. What was sequenced was naive CD8+ T cells from blood, with Jurkat cell RNA spiked in. Indicated subset: FACS-sorted CD8+CD4-CCR7+CD45RA+ naive T cells. The receptors come from a human donor in good health. Some libraries in this study had Jurkat cell RNA spiked in.

Only a few counts were recorded for this clonotype. CDR3 loop: CASSIWSSGGTDTQYF. As DNA, the CDR3 is TGTGCCAGTAGTATTTGGTCTAGCGGTGGCACAGATACGCAGTATTTT. The chain links TRBV19 to TRBJ2-3; 7 bases are a match to TRBD2. The junction had 7 bases not matched to a gene; V was cut back by 3 bases and J by 1 base. CDR1 and CDR2 from the germline V gene are LNHDA and SQIVND (reference sequence). The CDR3 is 16 residues long. Full variable domain (missing parts from reference TRBV19 and TRBJ2-3): DGGITQSPKYLFRKEGQNVTLSCEQNLNHDAMYWYRQDPGQGLRLIYYSQIVNDFQKGDIAEGYSVSREKKESFPLTVTSAQKNPTAFYLCASSIWSSGGTDTQYFGPGTRLTVL.

This clonotype has just a few counts. The chain is built from TRBV27 and TRBJ1-6, with a tentative D call TRBD1 (6 bases). Germline assignment: CDR1 MNHEY and CDR2 SMNVEV (reference sequence). V lost 1 base and J lost 10, with 14 bases in between. The CDR3 totals 15 residues. CDR3 in DNA: TGTGCCAGCAGTTTATTGGGGGGCCGCCAATCACCCCTCCACTTT. It codes for CASSLLGGRQSPLHF.

This rearrangement joins TRBV27 to TRBJ1-1; D gene uncertain. Trimming stripped 3 bases from V and 6 bases from J, with 5 bases between. Germline assignment: CDR1 MNHEY and CDR2 SMNVEV (reference sequence). This CDR3 has 11 amino acids. The CDR3 nucleotides are TGTGCCAGCAGTTTGGGCGCTGAAGCTTTCTTT. This gives the protein CASSLGAEAFF.

As concerns this clonotype: The junction differs from germline at one of its ends, possibly a read error. This chain connects TRBV14 to TRBJ2-7; D unresolved. Germline CDR1 SGHDN, CDR2 FVKESK. The CDR3 covers 14 residues. The CDR3 spells CAGSQEQSLYEQYF. Here the CDR3 DNA reads TGTGCCGGCAGCCAAGAACAGAGTCTCTACGAGCAGTACTTC.

This clonotype was observed at least ten times. The V gene is TRBV20-1, the J gene TRBJ2-7; 11 bases are shared with TRBD2. J was trimmed by 0 bases and V by 5 bases; bases with no gene match: 6. Germline V lookup: CDR1 DFQATT, CDR2 SNEGSKA (reference sequence). This CDR3 contains 15 residues. The CDR3 region is CSAPRTSGYSYEQYF. In nucleotides, the CDR3 is TGCAGTGCTCCAAGGACTAGCGGGTACTCCTACGAGCAGTACTTC.

This clonotype was seen many times. The chain is built from TRBV5-6 and TRBJ2-7; TRBD1 matches 11 bases. Germline CDR1 is SGHDT and CDR2 is YYEEEE. The J segment lost 0 bases and the V segment lost 3 bases, leaving 2 bases of the junction unmatched. The CDR3 spans 15 residues. As DNA, the CDR3 is TGTGCCAGCAGCTCTGGGACAGGGGGCTCCTACGAGCAGTACTTC. It specifies CASSSGTGGSYEQYF.

This clonotype was detected many times. This chain connects TRBV6-2 or TRBV6-3 to TRBJ2-3; the match to TRBD2 covers 7 bases. From germline, CDR1 is MNHEY and CDR2 SVGEGT. After removal of 2 bases from V and 2 bases from J, the junction contained 1 base not matched to a gene. The length of the CDR3 is 14 residues. The CDR3 sequence: CASSYKRDTDTQYF. The CDR3 region has the DNA TGTGCCAGCAGTTACAAGCGGGACACAGATACGCAGTATTTT.

This clonotype has just a few counts. V usage is TRBV28 and J usage is TRBJ2-7; either TRBD1 or TRBD2 may fit D (7 bases each). In germline, CDR1 is MDHEN, CDR2 SYDVKM. Trimming took 6 bases from V and 4 from J, leaving 13 bases between them. The CDR3 loop spans 13 amino acids. The CDR3 region is CASSARGGYEQYF. CDR3 nucleotide sequence: TGTGCCAGCAGCGCCAGGGGGGGGTACGAGCAGTACTTC.

This clonotype was counted at least ten times. This chain links TRBV27 with TRBJ2-7; D not resolved. The V end lost 6 bases, the J end lost 1 base, and 10 bases lay between the germline ends. Looked up from germline, CDR1 is MNHEY and CDR2 is SMNVEV (reference sequence). This CDR3 comprises 13 residues. The CDR3 nucleotides read TGTGCCAGCAGCCCCGGGCGGTCCTACGAGCAGTACTTC. This gives the protein CASSPGRSYEQYF.

At least ten counts were recorded for this clonotype. This chain links TRBV19 with TRBJ1-1; 7 bases map to TRBD1. V lost 5 bases and J lost 8; bases outside the gene matches: 14. Germline CDR1 LNHDA, CDR2 SQIVND (reference sequence). The CDR3 has 15 residues. This CDR3 is CASSAPGGLGPEAFF. The CDR3 DNA follows: TGTGCCAGTAGTGCCCCAGGGGGATTGGGGCCGGAAGCTTTCTTT.

This clonotype was counted many times. The V call is TRBV28, the J call TRBJ2-7, with D possibly being TRBD1 or TRBD2 (6 bases each). The CDR3 runs to 16 residues. The V gene lost 6 bases and the J gene lost 6 bases, with 24 bases spanning the gap. Germline CDR1 is MDHEN and CDR2 is SYDVKM. This CDR3 reads CASSPFGGGTSPEQYF. The CDR3, as DNA: TGTGCCAGCAGCCCCTTTGGGGGCGGGACAAGTCCCGAGCAGTACTTC. The full variable domain, in which reference TRBV28 and TRBJ2-7 provide the parts outside the CDR3, is DVKVTQSSRYLVKRTGEKVFLECVQDMDHENMFWYRQDPGLGLRLIYFSYDVKMKEKGDIPEGYSVSREKKERFSLILESASTNQTSMYLCASSPFGGGTSPEQYFGPGTRLTVT.

Turning to this clonotype: It may be a read error: a sequence one base away is much more abundant. The chain carries TRBV4-3 and TRBJ1-6; perhaps TRBD1 as D (5 bases). V lost 4 bases to trimming and J lost 0 bases, with 10 bases between them. In germline, CDR1 is LGHNA, CDR2 YSLEER. There are 16 residues in the CDR3. This chain's CDR3 is CASSLEGFSYNSPLHF. The CDR3 DNA reads as TGCGCCAGCAGCCTGGAGGGGTTCTCCTATAATTCACCCCTCCACTTT.

The rearrangement links TRBV12-5 to TRBJ2-7, with 8 bases that match TRBD1. The CDR3 sequence is 14 residues long. Per the germline V gene, CDR1 is LGHNT and CDR2 is FRNRAP. The trim removed 5 bases at V and 2 bases at J, leaving 5 bases unmatched. In DNA form, the CDR3 reads TGTGCTAGTGGTATGGGACAGGCGGCCTACGAGCAGTACTTC. It codes for CASGMGQAAYEQYF.

Many counts were recorded for this clonotype. The rearrangement uses TRBV19 and TRBJ1-5; TRBD1 matches at 10 bases. Per the germline V gene, CDR1 is LNHDA and CDR2 is SQIVND (reference sequence). After removal of 6 bases from V and 3 bases from J, the junction contained 8 bases not matched to a gene. This CDR3 has 16 residues. The CDR3 loop reads CASSSAGQGSNQPQHF. CDR3 coding DNA: TGTGCCAGTAGCTCCGCGGGACAGGGGTCCAATCAGCCCCAGCATTTT.

This clonotype was observed a few times. J is TRBJ1-6 and V is TRBV20-1; D remains ambiguous. V lost 6 bases and J lost 9, with 9 bases in between. CDR3 length equals 11 residues. Looked up from germline, CDR1 is DFQATT and CDR2 is SNEGSKA (reference sequence). The CDR3 coding sequence is TGCAGTGCCCAAAGTGGTTCACCCCTCCACTTT. Protein product: CSAQSGSPLHF.

This clonotype was seen once. A much more abundant neighbour one base away suggests this may be a read error. This chain uses TRBV29-1 with TRBJ1-1; possible D gene TRBD1, 5 bases. The CDR3 is 12 amino acids. The germline V gene encodes CDR1 SQVTM and CDR2 ANQGSEA. CDR3 in DNA: TGCAGCGTGCCGACAGAAACAACTGAAGCTCTCTTT. Amino acid sequence: CSVPTETTEALF.

The chain recombines TRBV19 with TRBJ2-3; D is undetermined. The CDR3 totals 15 residues. The V and J ends lost 3 bases and 0 bases respectively, with 10 bases between them. Germline CDR1 LNHDA, CDR2 SQIVND (reference sequence). CDR3 DNA sequence: TGTGCCAGTAGTATCGGTCAGACTAGCACAGATACGCAGTATTTT. It encodes CASSIGQTSTDTQYF.

This clonotype was found many times. The rearrangement links TRBV5-1 to TRBJ2-5; D ambiguous. The CDR3 runs 14 residues. In germline, CDR1 is SGHRS, CDR2 YFSETQ. The V end was cut by 4 bases, the J end by 5 bases, with 15 bases between. The CDR3 DNA reads TGCGCCAGCAGCCCCGGACCCGATTGGGAGACCCAGTACTTC. It encodes CASSPGPDWETQYF.

This clonotype came up many times. The chain recombines TRBV7-2 with TRBJ1-1, with TRBD1 matching 9 bases. The V and J ends lost 4 bases and 6 bases, in that order; junction bases with no gene match: 9. Germline CDR1 is SGHTA and CDR2 is FQGNSA. The CDR3 spans 15 residues. CDR3 loop: CASSWTGARGAEAFF. CDR3 DNA sequence: TGTGCCAGCAGCTGGACAGGGGCCCGCGGGGCTGAAGCTTTCTTT.

This clonotype was seen ten or more times. This chain links TRBV5-6 with TRBJ2-5; no firm D call. The CDR3 contains 16 residues. The V gene's germline CDR1 is SGHDT and CDR2 YYEEEE. V dropped 0 bases and J dropped 5 bases, with 17 bases sitting between them. The CDR3 spells CASSLARAGRAETQYF. For the CDR3, the DNA is TGTGCCAGCAGCTTGGCTAGGGCCGGACGTGCGGAGACCCAGTACTTC.

Of note for this clonotype: This may arise from a read error, as a much more abundant clone is one base away. This chain links TRBV4-3 with TRBJ1-1; 8 bases are a match to TRBD1. With 0 bases clipped from V and 7 bases from J, the junction kept 7 bases outside the gene matches. CDR3 length: 15 amino acids. Germline CDR1 and CDR2: LGHNA and YSLEER. CDR3 in amino acids: CASSQDAGTGDEAFF. CDR3 coding DNA: TGCGCCAGCAGCCAAGATGCAGGGACAGGCGATGAAGCTTTCTTT.

On this clonotype: The junction departs from the called germline gene at one end, perhaps through a read error. CDR3 bases: TGTGCCTGCAGCCAAGGGTGGCTAGCGGGCTACAATGAGCAGTTCTTC. This translates into CACSQGWLAGYNEQFF. The genes are TRBV14 and TRBJ2-1, with 8 positions matching TRBD2. The CDR3 is 16 amino acids. From germline, CDR1 is SGHDN and CDR2 FVKESK. The complete variable domain, with remaining parts taken from reference TRBV14 and TRBJ2-1, reads EAGVTQFPSHSVIEKGQTVTLRCDPISGHDNLYWYRRVMGKEIKFLLHFVKESKQDESGMPNNRFLAERTGGTYSTLKVQPAELEDSGVYFCACSQGWLAGYNEQFFGPGTRLTVL.

Note on this clonotype: One base away lies a much larger clone, so this may be a sequencing read error. This sequence joins TRBV27 and TRBJ2-7, with 9 bases that match TRBD1. The CDR3 length is 12 residues. With V trimmed by 7 bases and J by 5 bases, 3 bases remained unmatched. Germline V gene data show CDR1 as MNHEY and CDR2 as SMNVEV (reference sequence). Here the CDR3 reads CASKDRGNEQYF. The CDR3 coding sequence is TGTGCCAGCAAGGACAGGGGTAACGAGCAGTACTTC.

In its sample, this clonotype was seen many times. The chain links TRBV14 to TRBJ2-7; D call uncertain. CDR1 and CDR2 (germline): SGHDN, FVKESK. This CDR3 comprises 16 residues. V lost 1 base, J lost 0 bases, and 13 bases lay in between. The CDR3 reads CASSQVFGPGSYEQYF. In DNA form, the CDR3 reads TGTGCCAGCAGCCAAGTATTCGGCCCCGGCTCCTACGAGCAGTACTTC.

The J gene is TRBJ2-5, the V gene TRBV12-3 or TRBV12-4, with D uncertain. Trimming removed 6 bases from V and 0 bases from J, with 11 bases in between. The CDR3 loop spans 14 amino acids. CDR3 residues: CASRPDSYQETQYF. For the CDR3, the DNA is TGTGCCAGCAGACCCGACTCGTACCAAGAGACCCAGTACTTC.

This clonotype was recorded at least ten times. This chain joins TRBV7-9 and TRBJ2-7, with D perhaps matching TRBD2 (7 bases). Looked up from germline, CDR1 is SEHNR and CDR2 is FQNEAQ (reference sequence). The ends were cut back, 2 bases at V and 2 bases at J, with 19 bases in the middle. This CDR3 is built from 17 residues. The CDR3 reads CASSLSRGGPSAYEQYF. The DNA for the CDR3 is TGTGCCAGCAGCTTATCCAGGGGAGGGCCTTCGGCCTACGAGCAGTACTTC.

The gene calls are TRBV7-9 and TRBJ1-1; TRBD1 might be the D (6 bases). This CDR3 region has 16 residues. V lost 1 base and J lost 6, with 18 bases in between. Germline assignment: CDR1 SEHNR and CDR2 FQNEAQ (reference sequence). The CDR3 loop reads CASSLVGQGRGSEAFF. DNA of the CDR3: TGTGCCAGCAGCTTAGTAGGTCAGGGGCGCGGATCTGAAGCTTTCTTT. Drawing the rest from reference TRBV7-9 and TRBJ1-1, the complete variable domain is DTGVSQNPRHKITKRGQNVTFRCDPISEHNRLYWYRQTLGQGPEFLTYFQNEAQLEKSRLLSDRFSAERPKGSFSTLEIQRTEQGDSAMYLCASSLVGQGRGSEAFFGQGTRLTVV.

This clonotype was found many times. The rearrangement joins TRBV13 to TRBJ1-1, with TRBD1 matching over 7 bases. Germline CDR1 is PRHDT and CDR2 is FYEKMQ (reference sequence). The length of the CDR3 is 14 residues. V lost 2 bases and J lost 1; bases outside the gene matches: 1. CDR3 region: CASSLWDRNTEAFF. The CDR3 bases are TGTGCCAGCAGCTTATGGGACAGGAACACTGAAGCTTTCTTT.

This clonotype was seen many times. V is TRBV6-5 and J is TRBJ1-1, with a possible D match to TRBD1 (5 bases). Trimming pared 1 base from V and 3 bases from J, leaving 9 bases between. CDR1 and CDR2 from the germline V gene are MNHEY and SVGAGI. This CDR3 contains 14 residues. The CDR3 loop reads CASSYWGTDTEAFF. The CDR3, as DNA: TGTGCCAGCAGTTACTGGGGCACCGACACTGAAGCTTTCTTT.

The sample holds many counts of this clonotype. V and J are TRBV11-1 and TRBJ2-3; 7 bases fit TRBD2. Losses at the gene ends were 8 bases for V and 6 bases for J; bases not matched to a gene: 17. The CDR3 is 16 amino acids. Germline-derived CDR1 and CDR2 are SGHAT and FQDESV (reference sequence). This CDR3 reads CASHTGRVTFVDTQYF. DNA for the CDR3: TGTGCCAGCCACACGGGGAGGGTGACCTTCGTGGATACGCAGTATTTT.

This clonotype was seen a handful of times. The genes are TRBV12-3 or TRBV12-4 and TRBJ1-5; 9 bases fit TRBD1. With V trimmed by 5 bases and J by 4 bases, 6 bases remained unmatched. The CDR3 is 15 residues long. This CDR3 reads CASSPGQGWNQPQHF. The CDR3 DNA follows: TGTGCCAGCAGTCCGGGACAGGGTTGGAATCAGCCCCAGCATTTT.

This clonotype was observed a few times. The V and J genes are TRBV4-1 and TRBJ2-1, with no clear D. With 0 bases removed from V and 7 bases from J, the gap between germline ends came to 10 bases. This CDR3 is built from 14 residues. CDR1 is MGHRA and CDR2 is YSYEKL in the germline V gene. In nucleotides, the CDR3 is TGCGCCAGCAGCCAAGATTTCGACCCAAATGAGCAGTTCTTC. It translates to CASSQDFDPNEQFF.